These T cell receptor beta chains were read from a single sample in a study of early T cells in non-severe SARS-CoV-2 infection. TCRdb independently ran MiXCR on the 5' RACE reads; one entry per CDR3 protein. This table holds 50,000 to 75,000 distinct CDR3 sequences, about 11% found once. Here the sequenced sample was whole blood, taken at baseline. These receptors were taken from an adult who was a healthcare worker with PCR-confirmed SARS-CoV-2 infection or an uninfected control (not recorded which). The donor label of this sample is uncertain. CDR3s include the opening cysteine and the closing phenylalanine or tryptophan. D genes are given only for firm matches. Some rows have no size entry. The others give once, few or many, or a class for an expanded clone.

j_call,d_call,v_call,clone_size,cdr3_aa,cdr3_nt
TRBJ1-2,TRBD1,TRBV6-1,.,CASSARQGAIGYTF,TGTGCCAGCAGTGCGCGACAGGGGGCGATTGGCTACACCTTC
TRBJ2-4,.,TRBV2,few,CASSEAGRNLYF,TGTGCCAGCAGTGAAGCAGGCAGAAATCTGTACTTC
TRBJ2-2,.,TRBV12-3/TRBV12-4,.,CASSTKGVYTGELFF,TGTGCCAGCAGTACAAAGGGGGTTTACACCGGGGAGCTGTTTTTT
TRBJ2-2,.,TRBV7-2,.,CASSLVRAKTGELFF,TGTGCCAGCAGCTTAGTAAGGGCAAAGACCGGGGAGCTGTTTTTT
TRBJ2-2,.,TRBV2,.,CASSDWTPNTGELFF,TGTGCCAGCAGTGATTGGACACCGAACACCGGGGAGCTGTTTTTT
TRBJ1-2,.,TRBV29-1,many,CSVTEAGNYGYTF,TGCAGCGTGACTGAGGCAGGGAACTATGGCTACACCTTC
TRBJ2-1,TRBD2,TRBV11-2,.,CASSLVGTSGGRRQFF,TGTGCCAGCAGCTTAGTCGGGACTAGCGGTGGGCGGCGGCAGTTCTTC
TRBJ2-1,.,TRBV24-1,many,CATSALEKGEQFF,TGTGCCACCAGTGCCCTAGAAAAGGGTGAGCAGTTCTTC
TRBJ1-5,.,TRBV21-1,many,CASSKWAGSSNQPQHF,TGTGCCAGCAGCAAATGGGCGGGGTCCAGCAATCAGCCCCAGCATTTT
TRBJ1-6,TRBD1,TRBV28,.,CASRSTGTDNSPLHF,TGTGCCAGCAGAAGTACCGGGACAGATAATTCACCCCTCCACTTT
TRBJ2-6,TRBD1,TRBV29-1,.,CSVEAGTGRPGANVLTF,TGCAGCGTCGAGGCTGGGACAGGGAGACCTGGGGCCAACGTCCTGACTTTC
TRBJ2-2,.,TRBV19,few,CASSMQGWGGELFF,TGTGCCAGTAGTATGCAGGGATGGGGCGGGGAGCTGTTTTTT
TRBJ1-3,TRBD1,TRBV5-8,.,CASSFRDRGPEDSGNTIYF,TGTGCCAGCAGCTTCCGGGACAGGGGACCGGAGGACTCTGGAAACACCATATATTTT
TRBJ1-1,TRBD1,TRBV18,.,CASSPGTGTTEAFF,TGTGCCAGCTCCCCCGGGACAGGGACCACTGAAGCTTTCTTT
TRBJ2-6,.,TRBV5-1,.,CASSRTELPGSGANVLTF,TGCGCCAGCAGCAGAACAGAATTACCCGGCTCTGGGGCCAACGTCCTGACTTTC
TRBJ2-4,TRBD1,TRBV7-8,.,CASSARTGKNIQYF,TGTGCCAGCAGCGCTAGGACAGGAAAAAACATTCAGTACTTC
TRBJ1-5,.,TRBV2,few,CASSPSRQFNQPQHF,TGTGCCAGCAGCCCATCCCGACAGTTCAATCAGCCCCAGCATTTT
TRBJ1-1,.,TRBV10-2,few,CASGRWRGGNTEAFF,TGCGCCAGCGGTCGTTGGCGGGGGGGGAACACTGAAGCTTTCTTT
TRBJ1-2,.,TRBV9,few,CASSVASYGYTF,TGTGCCAGCAGCGTAGCTAGCTATGGCTACACCTTC
TRBJ2-3,TRBD2,TRBV7-6,few,CASSSAGGRTDTQYF,TGTGCCAGCAGCTCGGCGGGGGGGCGCACAGATACGCAGTATTTT
TRBJ1-4,TRBD1,TRBV7-3,many,CASSPGTAATNEKLFF,TGTGCCAGCAGCCCAGGGACAGCCGCAACTAATGAAAAACTGTTTTTT
TRBJ1-3,TRBD1,TRBV4-2,few,CASSQGQGSGNTIYF,TGTGCCAGCAGCCAGGGACAGGGATCTGGAAACACCATATATTTT
TRBJ2-3,.,TRBV2,many,CASSLVLQSTDTQYF,TGTGCCAGCAGTCTCGTTCTGCAGAGCACAGATACGCAGTATTTT
TRBJ1-2,.,TRBV24-1,.,CATSDSWGIQGYTF,TGTGCCACCAGTGACTCCTGGGGAATTCAGGGCTACACCTTC
TRBJ1-1,.,TRBV5-1,.,CASSLWGVKNTEAFF,TGCGCCAGCAGCTTATGGGGGGTTAAGAACACTGAAGCTTTCTTT
TRBJ2-3,.,TRBV15,few,CATSRDTDTQYF,TGTGCCACCAGCAGAGATACAGATACGCAGTATTTT
TRBJ1-2,.,TRBV12-3/TRBV12-4,many,CASRPDSSYGYTF,TGTGCCAGCAGACCCGACAGTTCCTATGGCTACACCTTC
TRBJ1-6,TRBD1,TRBV20-1,.,CSANRGGYNSPLHF,TGCAGTGCTAACAGGGGAGGGTATAATTCACCCCTCCACTTT
TRBJ1-2,.,TRBV29-1,few,CSVGGGSVIEFGYTF,TGCAGCGTTGGTGGGGGCTCGGTCATTGAATTTGGCTACACCTTC
TRBJ2-5,.,TRBV12-2,few,CASRLARGQGRQETQYF,TGTGCAAGTCGCTTAGCGCGAGGACAGGGGAGGCAAGAGACCCAGTACTTC
TRBJ2-2,.,TRBV4-1,.,CASGKRRGAIAGELFF,TGCGCCAGCGGAAAGAGGAGGGGCGCGATTGCCGGGGAGCTGTTTTTT
TRBJ1-2,.,TRBV6-1,.,CASSEALSLRVGYTF,TGTGCCAGCAGTGAAGCGCTTTCCCTCAGGGTTGGCTACACCTTC
TRBJ2-3,TRBD2,TRBV27,many,CASSRTSPRTDTQYF,TGTGCCAGCAGCCGGACTAGTCCCCGCACAGATACGCAGTATTTT
TRBJ1-1,.,TRBV9,many,CASSVDGLGFTEAFF,TGTGCCAGCAGCGTAGATGGATTGGGTTTCACTGAAGCTTTCTTT
TRBJ1-2,TRBD1,TRBV10-3,once,CALRQGDNYGYTF,TGTGCCCTCAGACAGGGCGATAACTATGGCTACACCTTC
TRBJ2-5,.,TRBV3-1,.,CASSPQTRQETQYF,TGTGCCAGCAGCCCACAGACTAGACAAGAGACCCAGTACTTC
TRBJ1-6,.,TRBV11-2,many,CASSLAGAGSPLHF,TGTGCCAGCAGCTTAGCGGGGGCGGGTTCACCCCTCCACTTT
TRBJ2-1,.,TRBV18,few,CASSPLLGEQFF,TGTGCCAGCTCACCGTTGTTGGGTGAGCAGTTCTTC
TRBJ2-1,.,TRBV27,few,CASSFMAVSYNEQFF,TGTGCCAGCAGTTTTATGGCGGTCTCCTACAATGAGCAGTTCTTC
TRBJ2-5,.,TRBV29-1,few,CSVEAWGQETQYF,TGCAGCGTTGAAGCCTGGGGGCAAGAGACCCAGTACTTC
TRBJ2-2,.,TRBV20-1,many,CSARDASGNTGELFF,TGCAGTGCTAGAGATGCGAGCGGTAACACCGGGGAGCTGTTTTTT
TRBJ1-2,TRBD1,TRBV7-3,few,CASSPRWDRVISGYTF,TGTGCCAGCAGCCCACGATGGGACAGGGTGATTAGTGGCTACACCTTC
TRBJ1-5,.,TRBV4-1,many,CASSQALRGPQPQHF,TGCGCCAGCAGCCAAGCCCTACGGGGGCCCCAGCCCCAGCATTTT
TRBJ2-1,.,TRBV12-5,many,CASGLQGSSYNEQFF,TGTGCTAGTGGTTTGCAGGGAAGCTCCTACAATGAGCAGTTCTTC
TRBJ2-4,TRBD1,TRBV24-1,many,CATSGGQVAAPRRYKNIQYF,TGTGCCACCAGTGGAGGACAGGTGGCGGCCCCCCGCCGCTACAAAAACATTCAGTACTTC
TRBJ2-3,.,TRBV29-1,few,CSVESSDTQYF,TGCAGCGTTGAGTCGTCAGATACGCAGTATTTT
TRBJ2-4,TRBD2,TRBV5-1,few,CASSLVFGTSGGPLAKNIQYF,TGCGCCAGCAGCTTGGTTTTCGGGACTAGCGGGGGACCGCTAGCCAAAAACATTCAGTACTTC
TRBJ1-5,.,TRBV12-3/TRBV12-4,.,CASSFLADTQHF,TGTGCCAGCAGTTTTCTTGCAGATACGCAGCATTTT
TRBJ2-3,.,TRBV2,.,CASSPTTGETDTQYF,TGTGCCAGCAGCCCCACGACAGGAGAAACAGATACGCAGTATTTT
TRBJ2-1,TRBD1,TRBV5-5,.,CASSPLTGGSYNEQFF,TGTGCCAGCAGCCCACTAACAGGGGGCAGCTACAATGAGCAGTTCTTC
TRBJ1-2,TRBD1,TRBV7-2,.,CASSLKTGANYGYTF,TGTGCCAGCAGTCTTAAGACAGGGGCTAACTATGGCTACACCTTC
TRBJ1-1,.,TRBV20-1,few,CSARETAANTEAFF,TGCAGTGCTAGAGAGACGGCGGCGAACACTGAAGCTTTCTTT